A selection of T cell receptor beta chains follows, all from one sample in a study of human T cells and chemical hapten exposure. Via MiXCR, TCRdb re-called the RACE reads, giving one row per CDR3 protein. The table records approximately 370,000 distinct CDR3 sequences, about 5% of them present only once. The sample was whole blood, taken in connection with sensitization to the hapten diphenylcyclopropenone (DPC). Receptors were obtained from a woman aged 18-29 years with alopecia areata. Some clones in this sample may be carry-over from other donors' samples. CDR3s include the opening cysteine and the closing phenylalanine or tryptophan.

cdr3_length v_call cdr3_aa
15 TRBV20-1 CSARDPRTSTDTQYF
14 TRBV4-1 CASSRQGKVAEAFF
11 TRBV6-2/TRBV6-3 CASSTKNIQYF
15 TRBV7-9 CASSLAGRVGYGYTF
14 TRBV9 CASSPQGQTSEAFF
13 TRBV6-1 CASGAGRNYGYTF
14 TRBV10-3 CAISRDNSGNTIYF
13 TRBV7-2 CASSHGTAQPQHF
15 TRBV18 CASPDRDSGANVLTF
15 TRBV4-3 CASSQDRQGISPLHF
15 TRBV2 CASSEIQAVGTEAFF
14 TRBV2 CASRGTLKREKLFF
14 TRBV18 CASSPRGNAYEQYF
15 TRBV25-1 CASSESRVRNYGYTF
13 TRBV7-8 CASSSSGGDEQYF
12 TRBV18 CASSPQTGEAFF
17 TRBV7-2 CASSLDKRDRIYNEQFF
11 TRBV29-1 CSVVRETEAFF
14 TRBV12-3/TRBV12-4 CASSLGGRRTEAFF
13 TRBV6-5 CASRQGQLYGYTF
15 TRBV18 CASSPLRQGGNEQFF
16 TRBV5-1 CASSLALGPINYGYTF
14 TRBV3-1 CASSPTQTSYEQYF
16 TRBV3-1 CASSHSSGGSTDTQYF
13 TRBV29-1 CSVEPTSADTQYF
13 TRBV7-9 CASSLDKAQPQHF
16 TRBV4-3 CASSQDSWGNTDTQYF
17 TRBV4-3 CASSQELGEYSNQPQHF
12 TRBV12-3/TRBV12-4 CASSPLGAPLHF
14 TRBV7-3 CASTSRIAKNIQYF
14 TRBV11-3 CASSSTGGDTEAFF
18 TRBV7-8 CASSKPASWGRSPHEQFF
13 TRBV3-1 CASSRDGNTEAFF
15 TRBV12-3/TRBV12-4 CASSDGTGFNQPQHF
11 TRBV2 CASWFWDTQYF
17 TRBV19 CASRTNSGTGGFGELFF
16 TRBV4-2 CASSSMTSGGYNEQFF
13 TRBV7-9 CASSLGSSTEAFF
16 TRBV29-1 CSAVSDRGTPDSPLHF
15 TRBV6-5 CASSPPVRLNTEAFF
15 TRBV25-1 CASSELTDRNYGYTF
18 TRBV10-3 CAISEFGTSGTNTGELFF
16 TRBV27 CASSSNRDLTYNEQFF
15 TRBV15 CATSRGGGLDDTQYF
15 TRBV7-6 CASSLVSGGADIQYF
14 TRBV5-1 CASSPFLGGVEQYF
13 TRBV28 CASSFAPRAEAFF
15 TRBV4-3 CASSRGMVPENIQYF
13 TRBV20-1 CSARETGNQPQHF
15 TRBV28 CASSLLDSYNSPLHF
18 TRBV7-8 CASSLESGGGLGGSPLHF
15 TRBV12-3/TRBV12-4 CASSWDYPGGDEQYF
15 TRBV4-3 CASSQDRDLGEKLFF